Listed below are T cell receptor beta chains from one sample, sequenced in a study of blood T cell repertoires in COVID-19. TCRdb's table, derived via immunoSEQ multiplex PCR, lists solely in-frame clones and lacks some. The repertoire consists of over 250,000 clones, with roughly 89% occurring once and the leading ten covering 1.5% to 2%. Sample: PBMCs or T cells enriched from blood (not recorded which). These receptor sequences come from a woman between 55 and 75 years old who had recovered from COVID-19. Each CDR3 is given with its conserved first and last residue. D genes are given only for firm matches. For some rows the clone size is stated as once, few or many, or as a class when expanded; others skip it.

DNA	CDR3	size	D	V	J
TGTGCCAGCAGCCCTTATACCCAAGCGGGGGGGCAGTATTTT	CASSPYTQAGGQYF	-	TRBD2	TRBV7-8	TRBJ2-3
TGTGCCAGCTCCAGCTCCTATAATTCACCCCTCCACTTT	CASSSSYNSPLHF	-	-	TRBV27	TRBJ1-6
TGTGCCACCAGTGACCTAACTCGGGGGGCGGATGAGCAGTTCTTC	CATSDLTRGADEQFF	-	-	TRBV24-1	TRBJ2-1
TGTGCCAGCAGCCCACTATCCTACAATGAGCAGTTCTTC	CASSPLSYNEQFF	-	-	TRBV27	TRBJ2-1
TGTGCCAGCAAGTGGTCGACAGGACAGGGGGAAGAAAAACTGTTTTTT	CASKWSTGQGEEKLFF	-	TRBD1	TRBV28	TRBJ1-4
TGTGCCAGCAGCGTAGAAGGGAGCTCCTACGAGCAGTACTTC	CASSVEGSSYEQYF	-	-	TRBV9	TRBJ2-7
TGCGCCAGCAGCTTGGGCATCCAGGGGGGATTCACAGATACGCAGTATTTT	CASSLGIQGGFTDTQYF	-	-	TRBV5-1	TRBJ2-3
TGTGCCAGCAGTGAGCAGCGGAATCAGCCCCAGCATTTT	CASSEQRNQPQHF	once	-	TRBV6-1	TRBJ1-5
TGTGCCAGCAGAACAGGGATTTCCGGCACAGATACGCAGTATTTT	CASRTGISGTDTQYF	-	-	TRBV6-5	TRBJ2-3
TGTGCCAGCAGACCTAGCGGGATCTCCGGGGATACGCAGTATTTT	CASRPSGISGDTQYF	-	TRBD2	TRBV28	TRBJ2-3
TGTGCCAGTAAGGGGACAGAAACGTTCTTC	CASKGTETFF	once	TRBD1	TRBV19	TRBJ2-1
TGCGCCAGCAGCCAAGATTGGAGGAACACTGAAGCTTTCTTT	CASSQDWRNTEAFF	-	-	TRBV4-1	TRBJ1-1
TGTGCCAGCAGTCCTATAGCGGGAGCCACCGGGGAGCTGTTTTTT	CASSPIAGATGELFF	-	TRBD2	TRBV6-4	TRBJ2-2
TGTGCCAGCAAAGCAGGGGGGCACTATGGCTACACCTTC	CASKAGGHYGYTF	-	TRBD1	TRBV2	TRBJ1-2
TGTGCCAGCAGCTTAGGGCCAGGACTTTATCAGCCCCAGCATTTT	CASSLGPGLYQPQHF	-	-	TRBV7-8	TRBJ1-5
TGTGCCAGCCGAGGGGGCGCTATGGCCGGGGAGCTGTTTTTT	CASRGGAMAGELFF	-	TRBD1	TRBV2	TRBJ2-2
TGTGCCACCCGACAGGGGCCGGATCAGCCCCAGCATTTT	CATRQGPDQPQHF	-	TRBD1	TRBV7-9	TRBJ1-5
TGTGCCAGCGGGAGACTCCCGGGCGCTGAAGCTTTCTTT	CASGRLPGAEAFF	-	-	TRBV7-3	TRBJ1-1
TGCGCCAGCAACACCCGGGACAGGGGTTTTGTGGAGACCCAGTACTTC	CASNTRDRGFVETQYF	-	TRBD1	TRBV5-1	TRBJ2-5
TGCGCCAGCAGTGACAATAACTATGGCTACACCTTC	CASSDNNYGYTF	once	-	TRBV10-1	TRBJ1-2
TGTGCCTGGAGCCGGGACAGCACACCTAACTATGGCTACACCTTC	CAWSRDSTPNYGYTF	few	TRBD1	TRBV30	TRBJ1-2
TGTGCCAGCACCGGACAGGTCGGGAACGAGCAGTACTTC	CASTGQVGNEQYF	-	TRBD1	TRBV12-3/TRBV12-4	TRBJ2-7
TGTGCCAGCAGCCAAGTCAGGGGAGAAGCTTTCTTT	CASSQVRGEAFF	-	-	TRBV3-1/TRBV3-2	TRBJ1-1
TGTGCCTGGAGCCTTTTCCGGCAAGAGACCCAGTACTTC	CAWSLFRQETQYF	-	-	TRBV30	TRBJ2-5
TGTGCCAGTTCACAGCTGTTGGATACGCAGTATTTT	CASSQLLDTQYF	-	-	TRBV19	TRBJ2-3
TGTGCCAGCAGCCAGGAGGACAGGGTGGGTCAGCCCCAGCATTTT	CASSQEDRVGQPQHF	-	TRBD1	TRBV2	TRBJ1-5
TGTGCCAGCAGCTTATCGGCTAGCGGGGTTACTGAGCAGTTCTTC	CASSLSASGVTEQFF	-	TRBD2	TRBV11-2	TRBJ2-1
TGTGCAGCAGCATTTAGAGGCGAGGAGACCCAGTACTTC	CAAAFRGEETQYF	-	-	TRBV6-5	TRBJ2-5
TGTGCCAGCAGCCGGCTAGCGGGAGGCGGTGAGCAGTTCTTC	CASSRLAGGGEQFF	once	TRBD2	TRBV3-1/TRBV3-2	TRBJ2-1
TGTGCCAGTAGTACCTACCGCCCGGGACAGGGATCCTACGAGCAGTACTTC	CASSTYRPGQGSYEQYF	once	TRBD1	TRBV19	TRBJ2-7
TGTGCCAGCAGCTTGGCCACAGACGGGAACACTGAAGCTTTCTTT	CASSLATDGNTEAFF	-	-	TRBV5-4	TRBJ1-1
TGCGCCAGCAGCTTGATGACTAGCGGGGGATACAATGAGCAGTTCTTC	CASSLMTSGGYNEQFF	-	TRBD2	TRBV5-1	TRBJ2-1
TGTGCCAGCAGCGGTCGAGGAGAGCAGTACTTC	CASSGRGEQYF	-	-	TRBV7-2	TRBJ2-7
TGTGCCTGGAGTGCCCCGGGACAACTCATTTCACCCCTCCACTTT	CAWSAPGQLISPLHF	-	-	TRBV30	TRBJ1-6
TGTGCCAGCAGAGTAGCGAACACCATATATTTT	CASRVANTIYF	-	-	TRBV4-2	TRBJ1-3
TGCGCCAGCAGCTTGGCCGGGACATTCACAGATACGCAGTATTTT	CASSLAGTFTDTQYF	-	-	TRBV5-1	TRBJ2-3